Listed below are T cell receptor beta chains from one sample, sequenced in a study of T-cell reconstitution after alpha-beta-depleted transplantation in children. TCRdb analysed the PCR reads with MiXCR anew, one entry per CDR3 protein. The sample lists hundreds of thousands of distinct CDR3 sequences, roughly 17% occurring once. The sequences come from PBMCs from the stem cell graft donor, collected from the stem cell graft. These receptors were obtained from a human donor who donated a stem cell graft to a child with acute myeloid leukemia. The CDR3 runs from the conserved cysteine through the conserved F or W. The order of the fields is CDR3 protein, J gene, V gene, clone size. Some rows mark clone size as missing; the rest say once, few, many or name a class of expanded clone.

CDR3aa: CSARGLSRRADTQYF; j_gene: TRBJ2-3; v_gene: TRBV20-1; abundance: few
CDR3aa: CASSGPQREVGYTF; j_gene: TRBJ1-2; v_gene: TRBV5-6; abundance: many
CDR3aa: CATSLGRQSYEQYF; j_gene: TRBJ2-7; v_gene: TRBV15; abundance: many
CDR3aa: CASSYGPRVSEKLFF; j_gene: TRBJ1-4; v_gene: TRBV6-5; abundance: .
CDR3aa: CSDLQGWGTDAQYF; j_gene: TRBJ2-3; v_gene: TRBV29-1; abundance: .
CDR3aa: CASTSSDVEAQHF; j_gene: TRBJ1-5; v_gene: TRBV6-6; abundance: many
CDR3aa: CASWGALAGYTF; j_gene: TRBJ1-2; v_gene: TRBV12-3/TRBV12-4; abundance: .
CDR3aa: CASSQYRNSYEQYF; j_gene: TRBJ2-7; v_gene: TRBV4-3; abundance: many
CDR3aa: CATSVDLGEGETQYF; j_gene: TRBJ2-5; v_gene: TRBV15; abundance: few
CDR3aa: CASSFGPDTEAFF; j_gene: TRBJ1-1; v_gene: TRBV5-1; abundance: few
CDR3aa: CATSDGTYNQPQHF; j_gene: TRBJ1-5; v_gene: TRBV15; abundance: few
CDR3aa: CSASSRASNFPYNEQFF; j_gene: TRBJ2-1; v_gene: TRBV20-1; abundance: many
CDR3aa: CARSSTLAGGYNEQFF; j_gene: TRBJ2-1; v_gene: TRBV7-2; abundance: .
CDR3aa: CASSPNRRGRTEAFF; j_gene: TRBJ1-1; v_gene: TRBV13; abundance: many
CDR3aa: CASSQQGAIAEAFF; j_gene: TRBJ1-1; v_gene: TRBV12-3/TRBV12-4; abundance: few
CDR3aa: CSAPPGQGYEQFF; j_gene: TRBJ2-1; v_gene: TRBV20-1; abundance: many
CDR3aa: CASSFLLGTSGGNEQFF; j_gene: TRBJ2-1; v_gene: TRBV7-9; abundance: .
CDR3aa: CATSRVGLAGETQYF; j_gene: TRBJ2-5; v_gene: TRBV15; abundance: many
CDR3aa: CASSLALRGYGYTF; j_gene: TRBJ1-2; v_gene: TRBV12-3/TRBV12-4; abundance: .
CDR3aa: CASSLDRQGGNQPQHF; j_gene: TRBJ1-5; v_gene: TRBV18; abundance: .
CDR3aa: CSALTSGNEQFF; j_gene: TRBJ2-1; v_gene: TRBV20-1; abundance: .
CDR3aa: CASKDGEGTEAFF; j_gene: TRBJ1-1; v_gene: TRBV12-3/TRBV12-4; abundance: many
CDR3aa: CSARAGTGARRSYEQYF; j_gene: TRBJ2-7; v_gene: TRBV20-1; abundance: many
CDR3aa: CASSRLTVTEAFF; j_gene: TRBJ1-1; v_gene: TRBV12-3/TRBV12-4; abundance: .
CDR3aa: CSASAGEGNQPQHF; j_gene: TRBJ1-5; v_gene: TRBV20-1; abundance: many
CDR3aa: CSARGSGTGINEQYF; j_gene: TRBJ2-7; v_gene: TRBV20-1; abundance: few
CDR3aa: CSVDSGAGSYEQYF; j_gene: TRBJ2-7; v_gene: TRBV29-1; abundance: many
CDR3aa: CATSRDRSGGYSPLHF; j_gene: TRBJ1-6; v_gene: TRBV15; abundance: .
CDR3aa: CAASRGLAAFF; j_gene: TRBJ1-1; v_gene: TRBV30; abundance: once